Each of the 20 T cell receptor beta chains below was sequenced from the same sample in a study of cytomegalovirus exposure and HLA in healthy donors. Both 60 Vbeta primers and 13 Jbeta primers went into the PCR. The protocol was immunoSEQ multiplex PCR, while the TCRdb copy is restricted to in-frame clones and leaves out a portion. The sample carries around 130,000 clones, around 74% recorded once. The sequenced sample was PBMCs. The receptors were gathered from a man aged 30 to 39 in good health and CMV-seronegative.

This chain uses TRBV30 with TRBJ2-5; no reliable D call. The CDR3 consists of 12 residues. Germline CDR1 GTSNPN, CDR2 SVGIG (reference sequence). V gave up 5 bases and J gave up 0 bases, with 7 bases separating them. The DNA of the CDR3 is TGTGCCTGGGACAATAACCAAGAGACCCAGTACTTC. Translated, it gives CAWDNNQETQYF.

In this sample, this clone turned up a few times. Since a far larger clone is one base different, this is likely a read error. The rearrangement links TRBV4-1 to TRBJ1-4; D ambiguous. V was clipped by 0 bases and J by 3 bases, with 17 bases between them. The CDR3 has 18 amino acids. Germline V CDR1 and CDR2: MGHRA, YSYEKL. The CDR3 bases are TGCGCCAGCAGCCAAGATTCAGTAAGGCGGGGTGCTAATGAAAAACTGTTTTTT. Translation: CASSQDSVRRGANEKLFF.

This clone was seen only once. The chain employs TRBV6-5 and TRBJ2-5; tentative D call: TRBD1 (5 bases). This CDR3 region has 13 residues. Per germline, CDR1 MNHEY and CDR2 SVGAGI. V lost 8 bases, J lost 2 bases, and 12 bases lay in between. The CDR3 sequence: CASSRQQQETQYF. The CDR3, as DNA: TGTGCCAGCTCAAGACAGCAACAAGAGACCCAGTACTTC.

The genes are TRBV11-2 and TRBJ2-5; TRBD1 aligns across 7 bases. The CDR3 runs 14 residues. V was clipped by 2 bases and J by 4 bases; unmatched bases: 4. Looked up from germline, CDR1 is SGHAT and CDR2 is FQNNGV. As DNA, the CDR3 is TGTGCCAGCAGCTTACGAGGGGGCGCAGAGACCCAGTACTTC. Its translation is CASSLRGGAETQYF. Full variable domain (outside the CDR3, taken from reference TRBV11-2 and TRBJ2-5): EAGVAQSPRYKIIEKRQSVAFWCNPISGHATLYWYQQILGQGPKLLIQFQNNGVVDDSQLPKDRFSAERLKGVDSTLKIQPAKLEDSAVYLCASSLRGGAETQYFGPGTRLLVL.

This rearrangement joins TRBV6-5 to TRBJ1-1, with D maybe TRBD1 (6 bases). Germline V lookup: CDR1 MNHEY, CDR2 SVGAGI. The CDR3 loop spans 15 amino acids. V lost 5 bases to trimming and J lost 6 bases, with 19 bases between them. This CDR3 reads CASSQQGRANAEAFF. The CDR3 DNA reads TGTGCCAGCAGTCAACAGGGAAGGGCCAACGCTGAAGCTTTCTTT.

This clone has just one count. The J gene is TRBJ2-7, the V gene TRBV29-1; TRBD1 agrees at 9 bases. CDR1 SQVTM and CDR2 ANQGSEA come from the germline V gene. The CDR3 runs to 13 residues. V trimming: 3 bases; J trimming: 4 bases; junction bases outside the gene matches: 4. The CDR3 here is CSVDGTGMYEQYF. CDR3 coding DNA: TGCAGCGTTGATGGGACAGGGATGTACGAGCAGTACTTC.

This chain joins TRBV4-2 and TRBJ2-1; 7 bases line up with TRBD2. CDR3 length: 15 amino acids. Germline-derived CDR1 and CDR2 are LGHNA and YNFKEQ. Losses at the gene ends were 1 base for V and 2 bases for J; bases not matched to a gene: 2. This CDR3 is CASSQVREAYNEQFF. The CDR3 DNA reads as TGTGCCAGCAGCCAAGTACGGGAGGCCTACAATGAGCAGTTCTTC.

This clone has only one observation. The chain has TRBV6-5 and TRBJ2-4; 8 nucleotides agree with TRBD2. Germline CDR1 and CDR2: MNHEY and SVGAGI. The CDR3 sequence is 13 residues long. V shed 7 bases, J shed 6 bases, and the junction held 5 bases outside the gene matches. The DNA of the CDR3 is TGTGCCAGCAATCGGGCGGGGGGAAACATTCAGTACTTC. Translating it yields CASNRAGGNIQYF.

This chain connects TRBV7-2 to TRBJ2-1; the D gene is possibly TRBD1 (6 bases). Germline V CDR1 and CDR2: SGHTA, FQGNSA. Trimming stripped 3 bases from V and 5 bases from J, with 14 bases between. The CDR3 consists of 15 residues. This CDR3 reads CASSFSGQINNEQFF. CDR3 nucleotide sequence: TGTGCCAGCAGCTTCTCCGGACAGATAAACAATGAGCAGTTCTTC. The full variable domain, completed using reference TRBV7-2 and TRBJ2-1, is GAGVSQSPSNKVTEKGKDVELRCDPISGHTALYWYRQSLGQGLEFLIYFQGNSAPDKSGLPSDRFSAERTGGSVSTLTIQRTQQEDSAVYLCASSFSGQINNEQFFGPGTRLTVL.

This chain links TRBV18 with TRBJ1-2; D might be TRBD1 (6 bases). Germline CDR1 KGHSH, CDR2 LQKENI. The CDR3 spans 18 residues. With 4 bases removed from V and 0 bases from J, the gap between germline ends came to 21 bases. The CDR3 region is CASSQETGQGNSNYGYTF. CDR3 coding DNA: TGTGCCAGCTCACAGGAGACAGGTCAGGGGAATTCTAACTATGGCTACACCTTC.

The V and J genes are TRBV7-2 and TRBJ2-7, with 7 bases identical to TRBD2. The ends lost 5 bases at V and 6 bases at J; junction bases unmatched: 7. Germline CDR1 is SGHTA and CDR2 is FQGNSA. This CDR3 spans 13 amino acids. This chain's CDR3 is CASSLPGLVEQYF. In DNA form, the CDR3 reads TGTGCCAGCAGCCTGCCCGGACTAGTCGAGCAGTACTTC.

This rearrangement joins TRBV2 to TRBJ1-5; D is possibly TRBD1 (5 bases). Germline CDR1 reads SNHLY; CDR2 reads FYNNEI. The CDR3 consists of 14 residues. V dropped 0 bases and J dropped 9 bases, with 12 bases sitting between them. The CDR3 region has the DNA TGTGCCAGCAGTGAAGCGCCGGGGGAGTCGCCCCAGCATTTT. Translated, it gives CASSEAPGESPQHF.

The chain has TRBV7-9 and TRBJ2-3; D is unclear. The CDR3 length is 13 residues. V lost 0 bases, J lost 4 bases, and 5 bases lay in between. Per germline, CDR1 SEHNR and CDR2 FQNEAQ (reference sequence). The CDR3 here is CASSLALADTQYF. CDR3 nucleotides: TGTGCCAGCAGCTTAGCTCTCGCAGATACGCAGTATTTT.

This chain connects TRBV7-9 to TRBJ2-7; 8 positions agree with TRBD2. There are 16 residues in the CDR3. From germline, CDR1 is SEHNR and CDR2 FQNEAQ (reference sequence). V shed 4 bases and J 0 bases; nucleotides not matched to a gene: 8. The CDR3: CASSYPTGGFSYEQYF. As DNA, the CDR3 is TGTGCCAGCAGCTATCCCACGGGGGGGTTCTCCTACGAGCAGTACTTC.

The gene calls are TRBV6-5 and TRBJ2-1; D is unresolved. The CDR3 runs 13 residues. Germline loops: CDR1 MNHEY, CDR2 SVGAGI. V lost 2 bases to trimming and J lost 9 bases, with 11 bases between them. CDR3 bases: TGTGCCAGCAGTTACGGGCCTCGGTTTGAGCAGTTCTTC. Protein: CASSYGPRFEQFF.

The chain joins TRBV7-2 to TRBJ2-2, with TRBD2 matching 7 bases. The CDR3 contains 15 residues. Trimming cost V 2 bases and J 3 bases; bases outside gene matches: 3. Germline CDR1 and CDR2: SGHTA and FQGNSA. The CDR3: CASSLLREHTGELFF. In nucleotides, the CDR3 is TGTGCCAGCAGCTTATTGCGGGAGCACACCGGGGAGCTGTTTTTT. Based on the CDR3 plus reference TRBV7-2 and TRBJ2-2, the full variable domain is GAGVSQSPSNKVTEKGKDVELRCDPISGHTALYWYRQSLGQGLEFLIYFQGNSAPDKSGLPSDRFSAERTGGSVSTLTIQRTQQEDSAVYLCASSLLREHTGELFFGEGSRLTVL.

V and J are TRBV2 and TRBJ1-5; possible D gene TRBD1, 6 bases. V lost 5 bases to trimming and J lost 6 bases, with 14 bases between them. The CDR3 is made up of 14 amino acids. Germline assignment: CDR1 SNHLY and CDR2 FYNNEI. Here the CDR3 DNA reads TGTGCCAGCAGTTGGGGGGCGGGGGTTCAGCCCCAGCATTTT. Translating it yields CASSWGAGVQPQHF.

The V gene is TRBV28, the J gene TRBJ2-2, with 10 bases matching TRBD1. Trimming cost V 6 bases and J 7 bases; bases outside gene matches: 5. This CDR3 spans 14 amino acids. The germline gives CDR1 MDHEN, CDR2 SYDVKM. The CDR3 DNA follows: TGTGCCAGCAGGGGACAGGGGACGGGCGGGGAGCTGTTTTTT. It encodes CASRGQGTGGELFF.

The chain employs TRBV30 and TRBJ1-5; 7 nucleotides align to TRBD1. After removal of 3 bases from V and 3 bases from J, the junction contained 5 bases not matched to a gene. The CDR3 is 14 residues long. The germline CDR1 and CDR2 sequences are GTSNPN and SVGIG (reference sequence). The CDR3 DNA follows: TGTGCCTGGAGCCGGGACAGTGCCAATCAGCCCCAGCATTTT. Amino acid sequence: CAWSRDSANQPQHF.

The chain has TRBV5-6 and TRBJ2-2; weak D call: TRBD2 (6 bases). Germline CDR1 reads SGHDT; CDR2 reads YYEEEE. Trimming took 1 base from V and 0 from J, leaving 10 bases between them. The CDR3 consists of 16 residues. CDR3 nucleotide sequence: TGTGCCAGCAGCTTGCCTTGGGGGGCGAACACCGGGGAGCTGTTTTTT. Translation: CASSLPWGANTGELFF.